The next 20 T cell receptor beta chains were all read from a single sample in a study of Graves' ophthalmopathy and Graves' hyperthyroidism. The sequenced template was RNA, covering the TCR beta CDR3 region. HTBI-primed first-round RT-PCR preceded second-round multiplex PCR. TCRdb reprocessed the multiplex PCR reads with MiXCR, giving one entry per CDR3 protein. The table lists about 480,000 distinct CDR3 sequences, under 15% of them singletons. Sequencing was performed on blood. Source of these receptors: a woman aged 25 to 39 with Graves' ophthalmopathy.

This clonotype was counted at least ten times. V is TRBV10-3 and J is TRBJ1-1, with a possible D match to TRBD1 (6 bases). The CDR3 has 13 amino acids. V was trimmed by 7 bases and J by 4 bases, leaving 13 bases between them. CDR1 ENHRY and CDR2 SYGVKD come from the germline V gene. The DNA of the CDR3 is TGTGCCATCACCAAGGACAGCGCCACTGAAGCTTTCTTT. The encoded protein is CAITKDSATEAFF.

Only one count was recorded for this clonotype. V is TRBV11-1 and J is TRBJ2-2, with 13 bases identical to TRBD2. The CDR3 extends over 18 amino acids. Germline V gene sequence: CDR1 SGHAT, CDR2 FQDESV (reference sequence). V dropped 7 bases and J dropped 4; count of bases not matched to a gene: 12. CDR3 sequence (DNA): TGTGCCAGCATCTATGTACTAGCGGGGGGGCGAGTCACCGGGGAGCTGTTTTTT. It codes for CASIYVLAGGRVTGELFF.

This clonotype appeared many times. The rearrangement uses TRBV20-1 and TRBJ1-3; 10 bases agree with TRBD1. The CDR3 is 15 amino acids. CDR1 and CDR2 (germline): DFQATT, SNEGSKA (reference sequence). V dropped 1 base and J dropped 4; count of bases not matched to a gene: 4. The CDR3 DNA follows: TGCAGTGCTAGAGTTGGGACAGGGGCAGGAAACACCATATATTTT. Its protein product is CSARVGTGAGNTIYF.

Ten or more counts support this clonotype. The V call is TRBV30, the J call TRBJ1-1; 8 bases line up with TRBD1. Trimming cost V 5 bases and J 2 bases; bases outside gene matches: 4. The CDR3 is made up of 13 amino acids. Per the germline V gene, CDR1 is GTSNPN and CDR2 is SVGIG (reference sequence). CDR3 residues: CAWGRGRNTEAFF. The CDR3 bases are TGTGCCTGGGGCAGGGGGCGTAACACTGAAGCTTTCTTT.

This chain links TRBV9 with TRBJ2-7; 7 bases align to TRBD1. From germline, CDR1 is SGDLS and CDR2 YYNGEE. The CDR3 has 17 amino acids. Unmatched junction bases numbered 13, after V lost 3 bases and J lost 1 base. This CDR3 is CASSAGDRVLSSYEQYF. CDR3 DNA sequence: TGTGCCAGCAGCGCTGGAGACAGGGTCCTATCTTCCTACGAGCAGTACTTC.

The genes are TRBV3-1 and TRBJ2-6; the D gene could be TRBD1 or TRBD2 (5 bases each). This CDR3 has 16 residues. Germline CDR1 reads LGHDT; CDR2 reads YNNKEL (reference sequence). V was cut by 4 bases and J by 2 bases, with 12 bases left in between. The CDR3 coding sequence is TGTGCCAGCAGCCGGCGGTGGGGGACTGGGGCCAACGTCCTGACTTTC. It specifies CASSRRWGTGANVLTF.

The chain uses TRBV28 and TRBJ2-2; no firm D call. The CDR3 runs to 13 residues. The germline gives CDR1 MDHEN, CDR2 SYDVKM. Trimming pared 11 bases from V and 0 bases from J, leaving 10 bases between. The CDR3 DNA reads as TGTGCCGGAGCAGGATCGAACACCGGGGAGCTGTTTTTT. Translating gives CAGAGSNTGELFF.

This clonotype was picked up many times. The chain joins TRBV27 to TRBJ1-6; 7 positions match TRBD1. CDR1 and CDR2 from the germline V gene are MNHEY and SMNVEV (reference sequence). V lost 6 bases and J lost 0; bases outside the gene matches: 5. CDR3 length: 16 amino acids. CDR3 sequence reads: CASRGTDSSYNSPLHF. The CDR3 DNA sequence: TGTGCCAGCAGGGGGACAGACAGCTCCTATAATTCACCCCTCCACTTT.

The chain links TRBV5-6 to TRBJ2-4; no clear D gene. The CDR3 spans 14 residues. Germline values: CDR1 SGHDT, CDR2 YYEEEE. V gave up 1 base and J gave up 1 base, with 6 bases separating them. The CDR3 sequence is CASSLLPAKNIQYF. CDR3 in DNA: TGTGCCAGCAGCTTGCTTCCGGCCAAAAACATTCAGTACTTC.

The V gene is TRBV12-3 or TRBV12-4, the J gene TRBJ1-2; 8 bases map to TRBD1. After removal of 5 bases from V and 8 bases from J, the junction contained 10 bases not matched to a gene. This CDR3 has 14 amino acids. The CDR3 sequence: CASSLDRGRSGYTF. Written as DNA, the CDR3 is TGTGCCAGCAGTCTCGACAGGGGTCGATCCGGCTACACCTTC.

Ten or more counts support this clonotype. The chain's CDR3 is CSARAGPLIYGYTF. For the CDR3, the DNA is TGCAGTGCTAGAGCGGGACCTTTGATCTATGGCTACACCTTC. This rearrangement joins TRBV20-1 to TRBJ1-2, with D possibly TRBD1 on 5 matching bases. V gave up 1 base and J gave up 4 bases, with 13 bases separating them. CDR1 and CDR2 (germline): DFQATT, SNEGSKA (reference sequence). This CDR3 is built from 14 residues.

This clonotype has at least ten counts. Here the CDR3 DNA reads TGCAGCGTTGGAGGACACCTTGGCTACACCTTC. Translated: CSVGGHLGYTF. This rearrangement joins TRBV29-1 to TRBJ1-2, with TRBD1 as a possible D gene (5 bases). The CDR3 loop spans 11 amino acids. CDR1 is SQVTM and CDR2 is ANQGSEA in the germline V gene. V lost 4 bases and J 7 bases, leaving 10 bases between the germline ends.

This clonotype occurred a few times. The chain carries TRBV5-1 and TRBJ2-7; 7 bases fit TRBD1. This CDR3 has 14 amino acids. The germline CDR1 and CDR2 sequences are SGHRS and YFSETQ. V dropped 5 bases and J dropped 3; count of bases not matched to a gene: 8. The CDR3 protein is CASSQRQGIYEQYF. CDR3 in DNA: TGCGCCAGCAGTCAACGACAGGGTATCTACGAGCAGTACTTC.

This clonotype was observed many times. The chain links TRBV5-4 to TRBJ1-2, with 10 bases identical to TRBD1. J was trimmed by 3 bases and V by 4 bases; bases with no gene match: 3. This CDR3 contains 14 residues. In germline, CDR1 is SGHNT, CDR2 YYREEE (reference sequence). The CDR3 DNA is TGTGCCAGCAGCCGACAGGGGGCACACTATGGCTACACCTTC. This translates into CASSRQGAHYGYTF.

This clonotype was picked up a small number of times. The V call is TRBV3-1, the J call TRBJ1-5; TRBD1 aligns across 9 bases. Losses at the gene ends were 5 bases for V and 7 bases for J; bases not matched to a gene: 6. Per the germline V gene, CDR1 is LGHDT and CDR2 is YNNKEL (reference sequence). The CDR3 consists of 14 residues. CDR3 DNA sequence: TGTGCCAGCAGCGTAAACAGGGGGCGGCAGCCCCAGCATTTT. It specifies CASSVNRGRQPQHF.

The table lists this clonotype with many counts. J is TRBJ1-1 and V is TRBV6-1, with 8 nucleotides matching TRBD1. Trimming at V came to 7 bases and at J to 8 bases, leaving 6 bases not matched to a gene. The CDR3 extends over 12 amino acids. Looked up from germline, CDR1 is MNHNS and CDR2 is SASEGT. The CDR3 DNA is TGTGCCAGCACCGCCGGACAGGGCGAAGCTTTCTTT. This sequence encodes CASTAGQGEAFF.

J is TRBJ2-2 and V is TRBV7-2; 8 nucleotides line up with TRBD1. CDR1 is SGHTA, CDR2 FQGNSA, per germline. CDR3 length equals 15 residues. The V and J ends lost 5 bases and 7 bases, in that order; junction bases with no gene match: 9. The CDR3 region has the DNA TGTGCCAGCAGCGCACACCAGGGGGCGGTCGGGGAGCTGTTTTTT. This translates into CASSAHQGAVGELFF.

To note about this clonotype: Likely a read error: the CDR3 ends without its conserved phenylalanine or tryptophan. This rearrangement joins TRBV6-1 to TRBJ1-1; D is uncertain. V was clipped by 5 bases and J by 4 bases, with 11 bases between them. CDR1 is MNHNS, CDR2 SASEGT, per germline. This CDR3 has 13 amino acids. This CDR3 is CASSTEVLTEAFL. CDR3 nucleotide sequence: TGTGCCAGCAGTACGGAGGTGCTCACTGAAGCTTTCTTG.

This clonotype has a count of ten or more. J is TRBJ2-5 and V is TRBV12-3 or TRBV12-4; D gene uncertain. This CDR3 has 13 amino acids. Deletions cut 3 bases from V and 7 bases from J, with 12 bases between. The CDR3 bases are TGTGCCAGCAGTTTGCGGCCAGAACGGACCCAGTACTTC. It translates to CASSLRPERTQYF.

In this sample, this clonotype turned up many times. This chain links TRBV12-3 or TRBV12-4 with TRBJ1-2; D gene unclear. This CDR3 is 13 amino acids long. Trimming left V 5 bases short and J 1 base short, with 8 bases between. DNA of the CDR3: TGTGCCAGCAGTAACGACGGTAACTATGGCTACACCTTC. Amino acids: CASSNDGNYGYTF.